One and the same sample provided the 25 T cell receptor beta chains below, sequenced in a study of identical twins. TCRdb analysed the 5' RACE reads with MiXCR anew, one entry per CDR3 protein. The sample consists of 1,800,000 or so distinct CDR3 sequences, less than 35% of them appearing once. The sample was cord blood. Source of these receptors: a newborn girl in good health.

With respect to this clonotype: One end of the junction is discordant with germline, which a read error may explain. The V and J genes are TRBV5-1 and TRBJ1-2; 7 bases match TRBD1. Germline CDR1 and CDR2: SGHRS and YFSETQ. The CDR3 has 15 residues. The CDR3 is CASSLQAGGNDGYTF. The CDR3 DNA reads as TGCGCCAGCAGCTTGCAGGCAGGGGGTAACGATGGCTACACCTTC.

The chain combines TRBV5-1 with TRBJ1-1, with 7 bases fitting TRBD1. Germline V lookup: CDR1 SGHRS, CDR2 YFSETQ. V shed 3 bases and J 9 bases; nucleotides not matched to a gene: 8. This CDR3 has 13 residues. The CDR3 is CASSSIRDRKAFF. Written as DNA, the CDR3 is TGCGCCAGCAGCTCGATCCGGGACAGAAAAGCTTTCTTT.

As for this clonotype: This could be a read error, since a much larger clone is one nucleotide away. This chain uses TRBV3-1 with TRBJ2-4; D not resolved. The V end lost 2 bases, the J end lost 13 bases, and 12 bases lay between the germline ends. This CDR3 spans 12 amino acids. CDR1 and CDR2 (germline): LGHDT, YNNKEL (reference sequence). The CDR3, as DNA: TGTGCCAGCAGCCAACGCACCTACGGGCAGTACTTC. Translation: CASSQRTYGQYF.

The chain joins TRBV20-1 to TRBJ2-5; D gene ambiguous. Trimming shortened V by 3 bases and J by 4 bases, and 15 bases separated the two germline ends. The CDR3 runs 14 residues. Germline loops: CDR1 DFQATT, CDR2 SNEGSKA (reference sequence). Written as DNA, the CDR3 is TGCAGTGCTAGGTCTCCTTTACACCGAGAGACCCAGTACTTC. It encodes CSARSPLHRETQYF.

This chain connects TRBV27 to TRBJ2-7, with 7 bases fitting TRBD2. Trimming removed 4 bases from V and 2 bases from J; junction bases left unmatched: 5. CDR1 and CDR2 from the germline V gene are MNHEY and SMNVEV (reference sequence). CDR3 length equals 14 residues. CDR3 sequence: CASSSLRGAYEQYF. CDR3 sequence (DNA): TGTGCCAGCAGTTCCCTCCGGGGGGCCTACGAGCAGTACTTC.

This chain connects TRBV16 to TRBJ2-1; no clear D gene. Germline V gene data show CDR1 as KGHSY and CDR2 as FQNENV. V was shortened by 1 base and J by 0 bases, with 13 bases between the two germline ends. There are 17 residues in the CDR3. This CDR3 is CASSQLGRPSSYNEQFF. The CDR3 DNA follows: TGTGCCAGCAGCCAATTGGGCAGGCCCAGCTCCTACAATGAGCAGTTCTTC.

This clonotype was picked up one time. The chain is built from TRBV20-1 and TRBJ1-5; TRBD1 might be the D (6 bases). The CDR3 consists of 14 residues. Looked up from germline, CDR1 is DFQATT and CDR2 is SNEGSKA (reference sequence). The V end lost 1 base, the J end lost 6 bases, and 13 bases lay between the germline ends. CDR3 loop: CSARGRPGAQPQHF. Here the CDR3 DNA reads TGCAGTGCTAGAGGCAGGCCGGGGGCTCAGCCCCAGCATTTT.

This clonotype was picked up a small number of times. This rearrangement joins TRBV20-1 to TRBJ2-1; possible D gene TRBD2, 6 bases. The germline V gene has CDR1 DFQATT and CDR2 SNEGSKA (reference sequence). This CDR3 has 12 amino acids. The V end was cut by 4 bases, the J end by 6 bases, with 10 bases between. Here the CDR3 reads CSATREINEQFF. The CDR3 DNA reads TGCAGTGCTACTCGGGAGATCAATGAGCAGTTCTTC.

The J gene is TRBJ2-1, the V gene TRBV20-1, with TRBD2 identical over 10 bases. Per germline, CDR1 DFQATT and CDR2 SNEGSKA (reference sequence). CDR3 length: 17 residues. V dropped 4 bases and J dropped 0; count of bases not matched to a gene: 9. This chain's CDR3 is CSAMDSGGTTSYNEQFF. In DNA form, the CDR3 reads TGCAGTGCTATGGATAGCGGGGGGACGACCTCCTACAATGAGCAGTTCTTC.

As DNA, the CDR3 is TGTGCCAGCAGTATGCCGGGACGGCCTTACGAGCAGTACTTC. Encoded protein: CASSMPGRPYEQYF. V and J are TRBV6-5 and TRBJ2-7; either TRBD1 or TRBD2 may supply D (5 bases each). CDR1 is MNHEY, CDR2 SVGAGI, per germline. V was cut by 5 bases and J by 4 bases, with 15 bases left in between. The CDR3 loop spans 14 amino acids.

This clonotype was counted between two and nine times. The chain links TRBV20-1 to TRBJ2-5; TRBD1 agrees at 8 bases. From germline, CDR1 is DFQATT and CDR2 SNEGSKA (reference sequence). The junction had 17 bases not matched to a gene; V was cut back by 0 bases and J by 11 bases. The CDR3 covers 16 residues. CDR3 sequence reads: CSARDRTGGLGNEQYF. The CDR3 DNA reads TGCAGTGCTAGAGATCGTACAGGGGGATTAGGCAATGAGCAGTACTTC.

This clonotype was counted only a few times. DNA of the CDR3: TGTGCCAGCAGCCAGGGACTAGCGGGAGTGAGGGATGAGCAGTTCTTC. Protein product: CASSQGLAGVRDEQFF. This chain connects TRBV3-1 to TRBJ2-1, with 14 bases that match TRBD2. CDR1 LGHDT and CDR2 YNNKEL come from the germline V gene (reference sequence). The CDR3 has 16 residues. Trimming removed 3 bases from V and 8 bases from J; junction bases left unmatched: 6.

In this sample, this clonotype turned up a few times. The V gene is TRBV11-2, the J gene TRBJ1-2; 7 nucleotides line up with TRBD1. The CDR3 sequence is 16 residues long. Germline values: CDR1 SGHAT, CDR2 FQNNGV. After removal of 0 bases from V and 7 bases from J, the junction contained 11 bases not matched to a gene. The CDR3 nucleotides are TGTGCCAGCAGCTTAGATCGGATGAAGACAGGGTTTGGCTACACCTTC. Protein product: CASSLDRMKTGFGYTF.

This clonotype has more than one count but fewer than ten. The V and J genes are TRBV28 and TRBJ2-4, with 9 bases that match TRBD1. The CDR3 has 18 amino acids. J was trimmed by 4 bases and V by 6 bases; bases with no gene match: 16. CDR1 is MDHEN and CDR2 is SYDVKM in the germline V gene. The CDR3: CASSPRRTGQGGKNIQYF. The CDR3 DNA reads TGTGCCAGCAGCCCCCGGAGAACGGGACAGGGAGGGAAAAACATTCAGTACTTC. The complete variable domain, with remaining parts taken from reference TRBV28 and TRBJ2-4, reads DVKVTQSSRYLVKRTGEKVFLECVQDMDHENMFWYRQDPGLGLRLIYFSYDVKMKEKGDIPEGYSVSREKKERFSLILESASTNQTSMYLCASSPRRTGQGGKNIQYFGAGTRLSVL.

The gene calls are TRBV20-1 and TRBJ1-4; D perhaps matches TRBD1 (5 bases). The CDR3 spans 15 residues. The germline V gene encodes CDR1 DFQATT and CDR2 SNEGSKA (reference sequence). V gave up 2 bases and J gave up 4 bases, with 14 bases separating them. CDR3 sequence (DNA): TGCAGTGCTAGAAAGCCCGGGACGGATAATGAAAAACTGTTTTTT. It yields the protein CSARKPGTDNEKLFF.

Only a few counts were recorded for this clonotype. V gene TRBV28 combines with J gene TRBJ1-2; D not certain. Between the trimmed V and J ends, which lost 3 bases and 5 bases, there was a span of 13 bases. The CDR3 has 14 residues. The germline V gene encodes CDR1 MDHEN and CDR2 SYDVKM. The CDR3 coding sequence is TGTGCCAGCAGTTTCCCCGGGGTTAAGTATGGCTACACCTTC. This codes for CASSFPGVKYGYTF.

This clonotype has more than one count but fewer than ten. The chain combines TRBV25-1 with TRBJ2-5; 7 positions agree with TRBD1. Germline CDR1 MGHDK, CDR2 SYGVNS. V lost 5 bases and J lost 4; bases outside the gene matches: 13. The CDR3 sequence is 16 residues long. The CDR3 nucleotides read TGTGCCAGCAGTCCCCCCCAGGGACAGCTACGAGAGACCCAGTACTTC. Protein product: CASSPPQGQLRETQYF.

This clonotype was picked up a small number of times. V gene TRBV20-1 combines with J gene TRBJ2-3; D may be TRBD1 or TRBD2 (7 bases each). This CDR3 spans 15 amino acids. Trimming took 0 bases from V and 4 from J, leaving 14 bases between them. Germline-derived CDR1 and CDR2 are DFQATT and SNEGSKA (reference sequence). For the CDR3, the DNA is TGCAGTGCTAGAGACCCCAGGGGGGGGGCAGATACGCAGTATTTT. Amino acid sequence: CSARDPRGGADTQYF.

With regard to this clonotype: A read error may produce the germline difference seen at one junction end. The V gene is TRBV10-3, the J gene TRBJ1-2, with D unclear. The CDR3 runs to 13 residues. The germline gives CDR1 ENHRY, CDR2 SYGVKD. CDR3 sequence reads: CAIRPDGNYDYTF. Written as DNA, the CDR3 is TGTGCCATCCGCCCGGACGGTAACTATGACTACACCTTC.

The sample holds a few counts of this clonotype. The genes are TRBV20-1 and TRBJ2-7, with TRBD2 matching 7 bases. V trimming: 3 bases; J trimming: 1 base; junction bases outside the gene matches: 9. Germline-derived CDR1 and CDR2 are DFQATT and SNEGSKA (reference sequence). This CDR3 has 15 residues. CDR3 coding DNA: TGCAGTGCTAGTGAGGCGGCTAGCGGATCCTACGAGCAGTACTTC. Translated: CSASEAASGSYEQYF.

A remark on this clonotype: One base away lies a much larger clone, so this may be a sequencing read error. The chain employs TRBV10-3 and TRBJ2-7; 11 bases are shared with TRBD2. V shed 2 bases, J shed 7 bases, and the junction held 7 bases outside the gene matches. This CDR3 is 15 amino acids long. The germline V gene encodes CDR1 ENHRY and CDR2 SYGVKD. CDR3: CAISEPLAGVNEQYF. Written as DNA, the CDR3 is TGTGCCATCAGTGAGCCACTAGCGGGAGTCAATGAGCAGTACTTC.

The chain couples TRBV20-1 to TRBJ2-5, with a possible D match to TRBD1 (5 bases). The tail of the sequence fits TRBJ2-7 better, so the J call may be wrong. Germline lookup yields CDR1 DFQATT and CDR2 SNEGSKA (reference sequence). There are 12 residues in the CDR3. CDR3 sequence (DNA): TGCAGTGCACAGGAAGGAACCTACGAGCAGTACTTC. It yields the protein CSAQEGTYEQYF.

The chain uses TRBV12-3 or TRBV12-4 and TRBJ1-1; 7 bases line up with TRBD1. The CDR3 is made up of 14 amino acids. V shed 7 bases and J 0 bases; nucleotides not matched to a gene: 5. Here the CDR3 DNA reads TGTGCCAGCATCCAGGGGGTTTTGAACACTGAAGCTTTCTTT. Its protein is CASIQGVLNTEAFF.

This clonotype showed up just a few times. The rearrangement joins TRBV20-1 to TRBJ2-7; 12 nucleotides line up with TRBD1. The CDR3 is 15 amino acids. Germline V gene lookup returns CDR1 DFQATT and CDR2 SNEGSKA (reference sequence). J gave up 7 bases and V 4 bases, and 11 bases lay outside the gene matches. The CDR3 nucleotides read TGCAGTGCTATTTTCGGGACAGGGGGCACGGGAGAGCAGTACTTC. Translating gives CSAIFGTGGTGEQYF.

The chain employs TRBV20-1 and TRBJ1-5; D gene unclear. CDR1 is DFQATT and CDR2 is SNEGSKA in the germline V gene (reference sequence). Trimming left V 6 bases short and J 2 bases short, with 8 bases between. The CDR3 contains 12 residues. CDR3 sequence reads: CSAGMGNQPQHF. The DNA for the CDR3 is TGCAGTGCGGGCATGGGCAATCAGCCCCAGCATTTT.